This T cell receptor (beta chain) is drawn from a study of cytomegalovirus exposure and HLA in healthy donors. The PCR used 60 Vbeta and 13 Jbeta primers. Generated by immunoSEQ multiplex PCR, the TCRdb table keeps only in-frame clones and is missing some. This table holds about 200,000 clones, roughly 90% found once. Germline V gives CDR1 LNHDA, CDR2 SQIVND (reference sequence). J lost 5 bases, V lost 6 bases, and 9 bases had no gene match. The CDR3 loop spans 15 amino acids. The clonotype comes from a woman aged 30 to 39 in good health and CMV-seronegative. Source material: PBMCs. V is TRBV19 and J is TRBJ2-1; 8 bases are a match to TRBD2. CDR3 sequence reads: CASSTGTRGNNEQFF. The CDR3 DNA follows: TGTGCCAGTAGCACCGGGACTAGGGGAAACAATGAGCAGTTCTTC.